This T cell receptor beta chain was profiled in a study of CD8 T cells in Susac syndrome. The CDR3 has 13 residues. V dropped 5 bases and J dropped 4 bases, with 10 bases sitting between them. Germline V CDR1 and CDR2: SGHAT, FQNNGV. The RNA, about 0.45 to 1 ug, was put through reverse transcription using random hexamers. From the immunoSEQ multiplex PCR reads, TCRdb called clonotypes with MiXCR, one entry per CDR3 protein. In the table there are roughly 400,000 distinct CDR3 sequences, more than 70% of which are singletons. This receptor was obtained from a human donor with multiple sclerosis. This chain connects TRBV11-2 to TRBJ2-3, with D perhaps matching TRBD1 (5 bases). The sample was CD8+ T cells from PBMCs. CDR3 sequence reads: CASSRIGADTQYF. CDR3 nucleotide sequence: TGTGCCAGCAGCCGAATAGGGGCAGATACGCAGTATTTT.